A single sample gave rise to the 24 T cell receptor beta chains below, sequenced in a study of T-cell reconstitution after alpha-beta-depleted transplantation in children. Preparation of the TCRbeta library used unique molecular identifiers. TCRdb independently ran MiXCR on the PCR reads; one entry per CDR3 protein. The sample has some 81,000 distinct CDR3 sequences, 13% to 15% seen once. The sample here was PBMCs, mostly from graft donor cells, taken 180 days after TCRalphabeta/CD19-depleted stem cell transplant. These receptor sequences come from a male patient between 2 and 10 years old who had a stem cell transplant for acute lymphoblastic leukemia, so the T cells may come from the graft donor.

This clonotype has a handful of counts. The chain is built from TRBV4-1 and TRBJ2-2; D tentatively fits TRBD1 or TRBD2 (5 bases each). Trimming shortened V by 0 bases and J by 7 bases, and 12 bases separated the two germline ends. CDR3 length: 15 amino acids. CDR1 MGHRA and CDR2 YSYEKL come from the germline V gene. CDR3 region: CASSQEPRDGGELFF. The CDR3 DNA reads as TGCGCCAGCAGCCAAGAACCCCGGGACGGCGGGGAGCTGTTTTTT.

The chain couples TRBV20-1 to TRBJ2-5, with D possibly TRBD2 on 6 matching bases. The CDR3 totals 13 residues. Germline V gene sequence: CDR1 DFQATT, CDR2 SNEGSKA (reference sequence). V shed 5 bases and J shed 1 base, with 11 bases lying between them. CDR3 nucleotide sequence: TGCAGTGCTCTTCGGGGACTCCAAGAGACCCAGTACTTC. This encodes CSALRGLQETQYF.

This rearrangement joins TRBV20-1 to TRBJ2-7; D gene ambiguous. CDR3 length equals 11 residues. Trimming removed 5 bases at V and 2 bases at J, with 7 bases between. Germline V gene sequence: CDR1 DFQATT, CDR2 SNEGSKA (reference sequence). Here the CDR3 reads CSAPVTYEQYF. Written as DNA, the CDR3 is TGCAGTGCTCCCGTTACCTACGAGCAGTACTTC.

This clonotype came up a few times. A junction end diverges from the germline sequence, so it may reflect a read error. The rearrangement joins TRBV12-3 or TRBV12-4 to TRBJ2-7; D possibly corresponds to TRBD1 (6 bases). The CDR3 contains 15 residues. This CDR3 reads CASSLAGAPSYEQYF. The CDR3 region has the DNA TGTGCCAGCAGCTTAGCAGGGGCCCCCTCCTACGAGCAGTACTTC.

This clonotype was picked up a small number of times. The chain recombines TRBV20-1 with TRBJ1-1, with D unclear. CDR1 is DFQATT, CDR2 SNEGSKA, per germline (reference sequence). The CDR3 consists of 12 residues. Trimming removed 4 bases at V and 0 bases at J, with 6 bases between. The CDR3 DNA reads TGCAGTGCTATCTCCCTGAACACTGAAGCTTTCTTT. Its translation is CSAISLNTEAFF.

The sample holds one count of this clonotype. The chain couples TRBV12-3 or TRBV12-4 to TRBJ2-2, with D possibly TRBD2 on 6 matching bases. This CDR3 region has 18 residues. Trimming left V 10 bases short and J 1 base short, with 25 bases between. The CDR3 coding sequence is TGTGCCATCACCCCGGCGGGGAACTACCGGATGAACACCGGGGAGCTGTTTTTT. Amino acid sequence: CAITPAGNYRMNTGELFF.

In this sample, this clonotype turned up many times. The chain couples TRBV20-1 to TRBJ2-1, with 8 bases that match TRBD1. There are 11 residues in the CDR3. The germline gives CDR1 DFQATT, CDR2 SNEGSKA (reference sequence). The ends lost 6 bases at V and 12 bases at J; junction bases unmatched: 7. The CDR3 DNA follows: TGCAGTGCCCAGGAAGGGACAGGGCAGTTCTTC. Encoded protein: CSAQEGTGQFF.

Remarks on this clonotype: One end of the junction is discordant with germline, which a read error may explain. The CDR3 bases are TGTGCCAGCACCTTACAGGGGTTTGGCTACGCCTTC. This translates into CASTLQGFGYAF. The chain couples TRBV3-1 to TRBJ1-2; 7 bases match TRBD1. CDR1 and CDR2 from the germline V gene are LGHDT and YNNKEL (reference sequence). The CDR3 sequence is 12 residues long.

The V gene is TRBV27, the J gene TRBJ1-6; 7 bases line up with TRBD1. Germline trimming cut 10 bases from V and 12 bases from J; bases unmatched to any gene: 9. The V gene's germline CDR1 is MNHEY and CDR2 SMNVEV (reference sequence). The CDR3 runs to 12 residues. The chain's CDR3 is CATRAGGEPLHF. In DNA form, the CDR3 reads TGTGCCACCCGGGCAGGGGGAGAACCCCTCCACTTT.

The chain couples TRBV20-1 to TRBJ2-5; unclear D gene. V lost 3 bases and J lost 5, with 7 bases in between. Germline assignment: CDR1 DFQATT and CDR2 SNEGSKA (reference sequence). The CDR3 length is 11 residues. DNA for the CDR3: TGCAGTGCTAGTGTGTGGGAGACCCAGTACTTC. Protein product: CSASVWETQYF.

This clonotype appeared many times. The chain recombines TRBV5-5 with TRBJ1-5; D possibly corresponds to TRBD1 (6 bases). With 4 bases removed from V and 0 bases from J, the gap between germline ends came to 11 bases. Per the germline V gene, CDR1 is SGHKS and CDR2 is YYEKEE (reference sequence). This CDR3 comprises 15 residues. The DNA for the CDR3 is TGTGCCAGCAGCACGGACAGCCTTAGCAATCAGCCCCAGCATTTT. Translating gives CASSTDSLSNQPQHF.

This clonotype showed up just a few times. DNA of the CDR3: TGTGCCAGCTCACCACGAAAAAGGGACAGGGGCACAGATACGCAGTATTTT. It is translated as CASSPRKRDRGTDTQYF. The V call is TRBV18, the J call TRBJ2-3, with 9 bases lining up with TRBD1. The CDR3 length is 17 residues. CDR1 KGHSH and CDR2 LQKENI come from the germline V gene. V lost 1 base to trimming and J lost 1 base; unmatched junction nucleotides: 6.

The J gene is TRBJ1-2, the V gene TRBV7-2; 7 nucleotides align to TRBD1. CDR1 SGHTA and CDR2 FQGNSA come from the germline V gene. V lost 1 base, J lost 4 bases, and 6 bases stayed unmatched. The CDR3 is made up of 15 amino acids. The CDR3 bases are TGTGCCAGCAGCTTAGTGGGACAGTCTTCCTATGGCTACACCTTC. The encoded protein is CASSLVGQSSYGYTF.

V and J are TRBV25-1 and TRBJ2-2, with 7 bases identical to TRBD2. With 6 bases clipped from V and 5 bases from J, the junction kept 9 bases outside the gene matches. The length of the CDR3 is 15 residues. From germline, CDR1 is MGHDK and CDR2 SYGVNS. CDR3 amino acids: CASRSTSRATGELFF. DNA for the CDR3: TGTGCCAGCAGATCGACTAGCCGGGCAACCGGGGAGCTGTTTTTT.

This clonotype was detected a few times. V gene TRBV7-9 combines with J gene TRBJ1-2; 8 nucleotides match TRBD1. Germline assignment: CDR1 SEHNR and CDR2 FQNEAQ (reference sequence). Unmatched junction bases numbered 9, after V lost 5 bases and J lost 4 bases. The CDR3 totals 15 residues. The CDR3 DNA is TGTGCCAGCAGCCCCTCCAGGGGGCAAACCTATGGCTACACCTTC. Its protein is CASSPSRGQTYGYTF. Full variable domain (missing parts from reference TRBV7-9 and TRBJ1-2): DTGVSQNPRHKITKRGQNVTFRCDPISEHNRLYWYRQTLGQGPEFLTYFQNEAQLEKSRLLSDRFSAERPKGSFSTLEIQRTEQGDSAMYLCASSPSRGQTYGYTFGSGTRLTVV.

The V call is TRBV12-3 or TRBV12-4, the J call TRBJ1-6; D call uncertain. CDR3 length: 12 amino acids. Trimming removed 1 base at V and 14 bases at J, with 9 bases between. In DNA form, the CDR3 reads TGTGCCAGCAGTTTAGGCCGGTGGGCCCTCCACTTT. It is translated as CASSLGRWALHF.

In this sample, this clonotype turned up a few times. The rearrangement links TRBV12-3 or TRBV12-4 to TRBJ1-1; D is perhaps TRBD1 (6 bases). V lost 3 bases, J lost 8 bases, and 16 bases lay in between. The CDR3 contains 14 residues. The chain's CDR3 is CASSFSGAGGEAFF. In nucleotides, the CDR3 is TGTGCCAGCAGTTTCTCGGGGGCGGGAGGGGAAGCTTTCTTT.

The chain is built from TRBV6-5 and TRBJ1-1; D is uncertain. V was shortened by 4 bases and J by 1 base, with 13 bases between the two germline ends. The CDR3 runs 15 residues. Germline V gives CDR1 MNHEY, CDR2 SVGAGI. The CDR3 is CASSSRSPENTEAFF. CDR3 coding DNA: TGTGCCAGCAGTTCACGGAGTCCAGAGAACACTGAAGCTTTCTTT.

This clonotype has only a few counts. The gene calls are TRBV28 and TRBJ2-4, with D unclear. V lost 5 bases to trimming and J lost 3 bases, with 20 bases between them. The length of the CDR3 is 17 residues. CDR1 is MDHEN and CDR2 is SYDVKM in the germline V gene. CDR3 nucleotide sequence: TGTGCCAGCAGTCGTAACACATGGGATTTGGACAAAAACATTCAGTACTTC. It is translated as CASSRNTWDLDKNIQYF.

This clonotype has just a few counts. This sequence joins TRBV25-1 and TRBJ2-4, with D perhaps assigned TRBD1 or TRBD2 (5 bases each). V lost 3 bases to trimming and J lost 4 bases, with 22 bases between them. Germline loops: CDR1 MGHDK, CDR2 SYGVNS. The CDR3 totals 18 residues. In DNA form, the CDR3 reads TGTGCCAGCAGTGAGTGGGGTCTTGCGCCTGAGGGGAAAAACATTCAGTACTTC. Protein: CASSEWGLAPEGKNIQYF. The full variable domain, in which reference TRBV25-1 and TRBJ2-4 provide the parts outside the CDR3, is EADIYQTPRYLVIGTGKKITLECSQTMGHDKMYWYQQDPGMELHLIHYSYGVNSTEKGDLSSESTVSRIRTEHFPLTLESARPSHTSQYLCASSEWGLAPEGKNIQYFGAGTRLSVL.

This clonotype was found a few times. The chain combines TRBV20-1 with TRBJ1-3; a possible D gene is TRBD1 (5 bases). The CDR3 runs 12 residues. Trimming left V 6 bases short and J 4 bases short, with 10 bases between. CDR1 is DFQATT and CDR2 is SNEGSKA in the germline V gene (reference sequence). The CDR3 DNA sequence: TGCAGTGCCAGGCAGGGAGGAAACACCATATATTTT. This sequence encodes CSARQGGNTIYF.

This clonotype showed up many times. The chain uses TRBV5-1 and TRBJ2-7; 7 nucleotides match TRBD1. The germline gives CDR1 SGHRS, CDR2 YFSETQ. The CDR3 consists of 13 residues. V gave up 5 bases and J gave up 2 bases; unmatched junction bases: 4. In DNA, the CDR3 is TGCGCCAGCAGTCGGGACAGTCCCTACGAGCAGTACTTC. Amino acids: CASSRDSPYEQYF.

The chain uses TRBV20-1 and TRBJ2-5, with D tentatively TRBD1 (6 bases). The CDR3 has 15 amino acids. CDR1 DFQATT and CDR2 SNEGSKA come from the germline V gene (reference sequence). The V end was cut by 0 bases, the J end by 5 bases, with 16 bases between. The chain's CDR3 is CSARDRFWQGETQYF. The DNA for the CDR3 is TGCAGTGCTAGAGATCGGTTCTGGCAGGGGGAGACCCAGTACTTC.

This clonotype is a singleton in its sample. The J gene is TRBJ1-4, the V gene TRBV6-5; D not certain. Germline V gene sequence: CDR1 MNHEY, CDR2 SVGAGI. V lost 2 bases and J lost 2, with 9 bases in between. The CDR3 extends over 15 amino acids. The CDR3 DNA sequence: TGTGCCAGCAGTTACATGGGGTCGACTAATGAAAAACTGTTTTTT. The encoded protein is CASSYMGSTNEKLFF.